Included here is one T cell receptor beta chain sequence, with context. The data are from a study of cytomegalovirus exposure and HLA in healthy donors. Primers included in the PCR were 60 Vbeta and 13 Jbeta primers. The data were produced by immunoSEQ multiplex PCR, yet TCRdb's version contains in-frame clones alone and is incomplete. There are around 100,000 clones in the sample; almost 80% occur only once, and 4% lies in the top ten. This CDR3 is built from 18 residues. The source is a man between 45 and 60 years old in good health and CMV-seropositive. The gene calls are TRBV12-2 and TRBJ2-5; the table calls TRBD2, which could not be checked here. The J call may be in error: the DNA end matches TRBJ2-7 better. TRBV12-2 is a pseudogene. The sequencing sample was made of PBMCs. The CDR3 loop is CASRLAGLAGNLAYEQYF. The CDR3 DNA reads as TGTGCAAGTCGCTTAGCCGGACTAGCGGGAAATCTGGCCTACGAGCAGTACTTC.